The following is a T cell receptor beta chain sequence with its context. The antigen is undetermined. These data originate in a study of graft-versus-host responses after intestinal transplantation. Looking at the study overall: Uniformly, recipients were administered anti-thymocyte globulin induction with subsequent tacrolimus and steroids for two to three years. Study-level findings and limits: There were GvH clones found in recipient marrow, and some of them appeared first in ileum or blood. Early post-transplant HvG declines showed an association with peak circulating GvH clone levels. High graft-versus-host to host-versus-graft clonal ratios were seen in allografts of patients with graft-donor T cell macrochimerism.

Profiled with immunoSEQ multiplex PCR; TCRdb holds only in-frame clones, not every one. The table lists some 130,000 clones, 85% to 95% of them singletons. CDR3 length: 14 residues. Trimming stripped 6 bases from V and 3 bases from J, with 15 bases between. The germline V gene has CDR1 MDHEN and CDR2 SYDVKM. The gene calls are TRBV28 and TRBJ2-7; D is perhaps TRBD1 or TRBD2 (5 bases each). The sequencing here drew on unstimulated CD8+ T cells sorted from spleen or lymph node cells, taken before intestinal transplant. The sequence came from a human donor who received an intestinal transplant. CDR3 sequence reads: CASSLGPTVYEQYF. The CDR3 DNA is TGTGCCAGCAGCCTGGGACCGACGGTCTACGAGCAGTACTTC.